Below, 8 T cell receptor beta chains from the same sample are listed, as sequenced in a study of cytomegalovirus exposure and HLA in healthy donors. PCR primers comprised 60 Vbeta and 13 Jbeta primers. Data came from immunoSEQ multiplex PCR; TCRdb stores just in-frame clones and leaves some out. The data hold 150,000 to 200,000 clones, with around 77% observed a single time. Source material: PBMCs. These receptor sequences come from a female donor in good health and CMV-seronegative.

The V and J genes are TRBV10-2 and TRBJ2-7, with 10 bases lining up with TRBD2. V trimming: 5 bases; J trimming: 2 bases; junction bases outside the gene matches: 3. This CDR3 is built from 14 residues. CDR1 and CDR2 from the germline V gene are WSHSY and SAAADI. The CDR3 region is CASSWTSGTYEQYF. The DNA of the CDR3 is TGCGCCAGCAGTTGGACTAGCGGAACCTACGAGCAGTACTTC.

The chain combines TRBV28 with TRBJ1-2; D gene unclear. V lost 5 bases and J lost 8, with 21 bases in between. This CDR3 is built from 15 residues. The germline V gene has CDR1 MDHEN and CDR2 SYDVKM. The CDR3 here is CASSPFRRPNEGYTF. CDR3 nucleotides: TGTGCCAGCAGTCCATTCCGGAGACCCAACGAAGGCTACACCTTC.

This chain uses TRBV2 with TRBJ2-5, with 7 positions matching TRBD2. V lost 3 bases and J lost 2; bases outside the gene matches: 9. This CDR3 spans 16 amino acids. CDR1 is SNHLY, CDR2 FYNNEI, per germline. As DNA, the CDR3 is TGTGCCAGCAGTGAGGGGCTAGCGGCGCAACAAGAGACCCAGTACTTC. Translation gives CASSEGLAAQQETQYF. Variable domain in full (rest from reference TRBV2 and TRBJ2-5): EPEVTQTPSHQVTQMGQEVILRCVPISNHLYFYWYRQILGQKVEFLVSFYNNEISEKSEIFDDQFSVERPDGSNFTLKIRSTKLEDSAMYFCASSEGLAAQQETQYFGPGTRLLVL.

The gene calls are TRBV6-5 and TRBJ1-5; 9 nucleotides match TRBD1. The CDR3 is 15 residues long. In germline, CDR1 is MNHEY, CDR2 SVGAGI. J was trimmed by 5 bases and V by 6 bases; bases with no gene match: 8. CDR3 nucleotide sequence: TGTGCCAGCAGGAGGGACAGGGAGGCTGATCAGCCCCAGCATTTT. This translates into CASRRDREADQPQHF.

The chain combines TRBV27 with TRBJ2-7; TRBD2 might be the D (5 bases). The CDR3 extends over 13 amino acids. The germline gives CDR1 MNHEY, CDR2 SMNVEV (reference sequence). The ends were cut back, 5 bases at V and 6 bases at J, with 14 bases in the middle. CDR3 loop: CASSPGSGGEQYF. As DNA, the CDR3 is TGTGCCAGCAGTCCAGGATCCGGAGGCGAGCAGTACTTC.

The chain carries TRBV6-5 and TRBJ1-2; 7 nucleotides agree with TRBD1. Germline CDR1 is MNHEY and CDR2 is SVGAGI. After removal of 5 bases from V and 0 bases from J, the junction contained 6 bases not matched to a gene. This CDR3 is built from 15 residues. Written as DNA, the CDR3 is TGTGCCAGCAGTGGGGACAGAAGAGCTAACTATGGCTACACCTTC. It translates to CASSGDRRANYGYTF.

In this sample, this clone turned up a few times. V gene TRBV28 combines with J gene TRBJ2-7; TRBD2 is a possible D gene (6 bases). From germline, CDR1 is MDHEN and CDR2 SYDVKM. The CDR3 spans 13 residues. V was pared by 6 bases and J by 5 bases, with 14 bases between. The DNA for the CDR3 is TGTGCCAGCAGCCCGAGACTAGGGGACGAGCAGTACTTC. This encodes CASSPRLGDEQYF.

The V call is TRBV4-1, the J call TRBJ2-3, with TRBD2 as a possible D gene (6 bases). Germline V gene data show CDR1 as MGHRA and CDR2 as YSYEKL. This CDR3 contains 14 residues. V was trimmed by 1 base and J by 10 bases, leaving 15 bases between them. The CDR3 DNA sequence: TGCGCCAGCAGCCAAGCGGGACTCTCATCTGCGCAGTATTTT. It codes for CASSQAGLSSAQYF.